Sequencing of this T cell receptor beta chain was carried out in a study of cytomegalovirus exposure and HLA in healthy donors. Study results and caveats: Altogether, some 160 TCR beta chains were recorded as cytomegalovirus-associated.

Both 60 Vbeta primers and 13 Jbeta primers went into the PCR. Libraries were prepared by immunoSEQ multiplex PCR; TCRdb keeps only in-frame clonotypes and omits some of them. The sample has 150,000 to 200,000 clones, approximately 80% seen once. As to this clone: Its cognate antigen is unknown.

The germline V gene encodes CDR1 LNHDA and CDR2 SQIVND (reference sequence). The CDR3 has 12 residues. The ends lost 4 bases at V and 10 bases at J; junction bases unmatched: 5. The TCR comes from a male donor in good health and CMV-seropositive. The sample comprised PBMCs. The chain couples TRBV19 to TRBJ1-1; TRBD1 matches at 8 bases. The CDR3 DNA follows: TGTGCCAGTAGTACAACCGGACAGGGAGCTTTCTTT. The encoded protein is CASSTTGQGAFF.